Shown below are 28 T cell receptor beta chains from a single sample sequenced in a study of cytomegalovirus exposure and HLA in healthy donors. Amplification used 60 Vbeta primers and 13 Jbeta primers. Measured with immunoSEQ multiplex PCR; TCRdb has only the in-frame clones, and not every one. The table includes some 87,000 clones, just under 70% detected once. The specimen sequenced was PBMCs. These receptors were obtained from a woman aged 45-60 years in good health and CMV-seropositive.

The V and J genes are TRBV19 and TRBJ2-3, with 8 bases matching TRBD1. The CDR3 totals 14 residues. V dropped 3 bases and J dropped 1; count of bases not matched to a gene: 0. Germline CDR1 reads LNHDA; CDR2 reads SQIVND (reference sequence). CDR3 loop: CASSMGQGTDTQYF. The CDR3 nucleotides read TGTGCCAGTAGTATGGGACAGGGCACAGATACGCAGTATTTT.

The genes are TRBV11-2 and TRBJ2-1; TRBD1 matches 7 bases. Germline assignment: CDR1 SGHAT and CDR2 FQNNGV. The CDR3 is 17 amino acids. V was pared by 4 bases and J by 6 bases, with 15 bases of the junction left unmatched. The CDR3 sequence is CASSSLLTGISGNEQFF. The CDR3 bases are TGTGCCAGCAGCTCACTATTGACAGGGATCTCAGGCAATGAGCAGTTCTTC.

This clone showed up just a few times. This same CDR3 is encoded by further DNA sequences in the sample. The genes are TRBV9 and TRBJ2-3; D is perhaps TRBD2 (6 bases). The V gene lost 1 base and the J gene lost 1 base, with 7 bases spanning the gap. CDR3 length: 14 amino acids. CDR1 and CDR2 (germline): SGDLS, YYNGEE. CDR3 residues: CASSVWGGTDTQYF. DNA for the CDR3: TGTGCCAGCAGCGTATGGGGGGGCACAGATACGCAGTATTTT.

Only a few counts were recorded for this clone. This chain links TRBV9 with TRBJ1-2; possibly TRBD1 for D (6 bases). Germline V gives CDR1 SGDLS, CDR2 YYNGEE. The CDR3 spans 14 residues. The V gene lost 4 bases and the J gene lost 4 bases, with 14 bases spanning the gap. The DNA for the CDR3 is TGTGCCAGCAGCCCGCCGGACAGCTTCTATGGCTACACCTTC. This codes for CASSPPDSFYGYTF.

V gene TRBV15 combines with J gene TRBJ1-5; possibly TRBD1 for D (6 bases). V was trimmed by 5 bases and J by 4 bases, leaving 15 bases between them. The CDR3 totals 15 residues. The V gene's germline CDR1 is LNHNV and CDR2 YYDKDF (reference sequence). CDR3 bases: TGTGCCACCAGCGAGAACAGGGTTGGTAATCAGCCCCAGCATTTT. Encoded protein: CATSENRVGNQPQHF.

The V and J genes are TRBV28 and TRBJ2-1; tentative D call: TRBD2 (5 bases). V lost 4 bases to trimming and J lost 2 bases, with 15 bases between them. CDR1 MDHEN and CDR2 SYDVKM come from the germline V gene. The length of the CDR3 is 16 residues. The CDR3 spells CASSYPEWGAYNEQFF. The CDR3 DNA follows: TGTGCCAGCAGTTACCCCGAGTGGGGAGCCTACAATGAGCAGTTCTTC. The full variable domain, its missing parts supplied by reference TRBV28 and TRBJ2-1, is DVKVTQSSRYLVKRTGEKVFLECVQDMDHENMFWYRQDPGLGLRLIYFSYDVKMKEKGDIPEGYSVSREKKERFSLILESASTNQTSMYLCASSYPEWGAYNEQFFGPGTRLTVL.

This sequence joins TRBV14 and TRBJ2-7; possibly TRBD2 for D (5 bases). V shed 4 bases and J shed 2 bases, with 12 bases lying between them. Germline CDR1 is SGHDN and CDR2 is FVKESK. The CDR3 spans 14 residues. In DNA, the CDR3 is TGTGCCAGCAGCCCCGGGGATCCCCCCTACGAGCAGTACTTC. Its protein is CASSPGDPPYEQYF.

The gene calls are TRBV7-2 and TRBJ2-5; the D is unclear. CDR3 length: 17 amino acids. Germline CDR1 reads SGHTA; CDR2 reads FQGNSA. The V gene lost 5 bases and the J gene lost 2 bases, with 21 bases spanning the gap. CDR3 sequence (DNA): TGTGCCAGCAGCCGACCGTTAGGAGCCATTAATCAAGAGACCCAGTACTTC. It codes for CASSRPLGAINQETQYF.

This clone was seen once. This sequence joins TRBV5-5 and TRBJ2-7, with D possibly being TRBD1 (6 bases). Germline CDR1 SGHKS, CDR2 YYEKEE (reference sequence). V was pared by 0 bases and J by 1 base, with 8 bases between. This CDR3 has 14 residues. The DNA of the CDR3 is TGTGCCAGCAGCTTGGGGACAGCGTCCTACGAGCAGTACTTC. Protein: CASSLGTASYEQYF.

The chain couples TRBV29-1 to TRBJ1-4, with a tentative D call TRBD1 (5 bases). The V gene lost 6 bases and the J gene lost 4 bases, with 15 bases spanning the gap. The length of the CDR3 is 14 residues. From germline, CDR1 is SQVTM and CDR2 ANQGSEA. The CDR3 bases are TGCAGCGTGGTAACAGGCGGAGATAATGAAAAACTGTTTTTT. As protein: CSVVTGGDNEKLFF. The full variable domain, completed using reference TRBV29-1 and TRBJ1-4, is SAVISQKPSRDICQRGTSLTIQCQVDSQVTMMFWYRQQPGQSLTLIATANQGSEATYESGFVIDKFPISRPNLTFSTLTVSNMSPEDSSIYLCSVVTGGDNEKLFFGSGTQLSVL.

This chain links TRBV30 with TRBJ1-2, with 7 bases that match TRBD1. With 2 bases clipped from V and 4 bases from J, the junction kept 10 bases outside the gene matches. Germline CDR1 is GTSNPN and CDR2 is SVGIG (reference sequence). The CDR3 sequence is 15 residues long. CDR3 protein: CAWSTFMTGSYGYTF. CDR3 DNA sequence: TGTGCCTGGAGTACCTTCATGACAGGGAGCTATGGCTACACCTTC.

The rearrangement links TRBV19 to TRBJ1-5; TRBD1 matches at 9 bases. With 5 bases clipped from V and 6 bases from J, the junction kept 5 bases outside the gene matches. CDR1 is LNHDA and CDR2 is SQIVND in the germline V gene (reference sequence). CDR3 length equals 14 residues. The CDR3 reads CASSYDRGTQPQHF. The CDR3 nucleotides are TGTGCCAGTAGTTATGACAGGGGGACTCAGCCCCAGCATTTT.

The J gene is TRBJ2-3, the V gene TRBV5-6; D unclear. The CDR3 is made up of 14 amino acids. V lost 2 bases and J lost 4, with 11 bases in between. Germline V gives CDR1 SGHDT, CDR2 YYEEEE. CDR3: CASSFFHSSDTQYF. The CDR3 nucleotides read TGTGCCAGCAGCTTTTTCCACTCATCAGATACGCAGTATTTT.

V gene TRBV19 combines with J gene TRBJ2-7; possibly TRBD1 for D (6 bases). With 7 bases removed from V and 6 bases from J, the gap between germline ends came to 16 bases. This CDR3 contains 13 residues. Germline values: CDR1 LNHDA, CDR2 SQIVND (reference sequence). The CDR3, as DNA: TGTGCCAGTACGGCACAGGGTGAGGGCGAGCAGTACTTC. Its translation is CASTAQGEGEQYF.

The chain links TRBV18 to TRBJ2-7; 11 positions match TRBD2. Germline CDR1 and CDR2: KGHSH and LQKENI. This CDR3 is built from 15 residues. V lost 2 bases to trimming and J lost 5 bases; unmatched junction nucleotides: 5. Here the CDR3 DNA reads TGTGCCAGCTCACCAATGACTAGCGGGATCAACGAGCAGTACTTC. Translated, it gives CASSPMTSGINEQYF.

In this sample, this clone turned up a few times. This chain connects TRBV25-1 to TRBJ1-1; maybe TRBD1 (5 bases). The germline V and J ends were trimmed by 6 bases and 6 bases, with 8 bases remaining between them. This CDR3 is built from 11 residues. Germline V gene data show CDR1 as MGHDK and CDR2 as SYGVNS. Here the CDR3 reads CASRDRAEAFF. The CDR3 bases are TGTGCCAGCAGAGACAGAGCTGAAGCTTTCTTT.

This clone showed up just a few times. The V call is TRBV19, the J call TRBJ2-1, with TRBD2 identical over 12 bases. The germline gives CDR1 LNHDA, CDR2 SQIVND (reference sequence). The CDR3 has 17 residues. V lost 6 bases to trimming and J lost 8 bases; unmatched junction nucleotides: 14. The CDR3 DNA follows: TGTGCCAGTAGCCGCAACCCCGGGACTAGCGGGTCCGATGAGCAGTTCTTC. As protein: CASSRNPGTSGSDEQFF. Complete variable domain (other parts from reference TRBV19 and TRBJ2-1): DGGITQSPKYLFRKEGQNVTLSCEQNLNHDAMYWYRQDPGQGLRLIYYSQIVNDFQKGDIAEGYSVSREKKESFPLTVTSAQKNPTAFYLCASSRNPGTSGSDEQFFGPGTRLTVL.

This chain links TRBV25-1 with TRBJ2-5; 9 nucleotides line up with TRBD1. Germline assignment: CDR1 MGHDK and CDR2 SYGVNS. The CDR3 runs to 15 residues. The trim removed 3 bases at V and 2 bases at J, leaving 4 bases unmatched. DNA of the CDR3: TGTGCCAGCAGTGAGCGGGGGACAGGGCAAGAGACCCAGTACTTC. This translates into CASSERGTGQETQYF.

This chain joins TRBV2 and TRBJ2-1; D ambiguous. CDR1 is SNHLY, CDR2 FYNNEI, per germline. The V and J ends lost 6 bases and 15 bases respectively, with 18 bases between them. This CDR3 region has 12 residues. The DNA for the CDR3 is TGTGCCAGCAGCCTCGACTTAAGCCTATTGTTCTTC. It yields the protein CASSLDLSLLFF.

This chain connects TRBV6-5 to TRBJ1-5; unclear D gene. The V gene's germline CDR1 is MNHEY and CDR2 SVGAGI. V was clipped by 6 bases and J by 0 bases, with 12 bases between them. The CDR3 is 15 residues long. CDR3 residues: CASSLTEYSNQPQHF. In DNA, the CDR3 is TGTGCCAGCAGCCTAACAGAATATAGCAATCAGCCCCAGCATTTT.

V is TRBV7-7 and J is TRBJ1-3, with D possibly matching TRBD1 (6 bases). The CDR3 length is 16 residues. Germline CDR1 and CDR2: SSHAT and FNYEAQ (reference sequence). CDR3 bases: TGTGCTCCGACCCCTCGCCCGGGGGGCTATGAAAACACCATATATTTT. As protein: CAPTPRPGGYENTIYF.

This clone has a single count. This sequence joins TRBV4-2 and TRBJ2-5, with TRBD2 matching over 9 bases. J was trimmed by 3 bases and V by 1 base; bases with no gene match: 9. Germline lookup yields CDR1 LGHNA and CDR2 YNFKEQ. The CDR3 has 17 amino acids. CDR3 nucleotides: TGTGCCAGCAGCCAAGGCGGGGCTAGCGGGATTGAAGAGACCCAGTACTTC. It translates to CASSQGGASGIEETQYF.

This clone was observed a handful of times. This chain uses TRBV28 with TRBJ2-1; 9 bases map to TRBD2. This CDR3 spans 14 amino acids. J gave up 5 bases and V 8 bases, and 7 bases lay outside the gene matches. Germline values: CDR1 MDHEN, CDR2 SYDVKM. In nucleotides, the CDR3 is TGTGCCAGCGCCGGCCTAGCGGGAAACAATGAGCAGTTCTTC. Residues: CASAGLAGNNEQFF. The whole variable domain, filled in from reference TRBV28 and TRBJ2-1, reads DVKVTQSSRYLVKRTGEKVFLECVQDMDHENMFWYRQDPGLGLRLIYFSYDVKMKEKGDIPEGYSVSREKKERFSLILESASTNQTSMYLCASAGLAGNNEQFFGPGTRLTVL.

A note on this clone: This CDR3 is also generated by other DNA sequences in the sample. CDR3 sequence: CASSVDPGAEGEQYF. DNA of the CDR3: TGTGCCAGCAGCGTAGATCCGGGAGCGGAGGGCGAGCAGTACTTC. The genes are TRBV9 and TRBJ2-7; tentatively, D is TRBD2 (6 bases). The CDR3 loop spans 15 amino acids. Trimming took off 0 bases at V and 6 bases at J, with 16 bases between the two ends. Germline loops: CDR1 SGDLS, CDR2 YYNGEE. The variable domain in full, completed from reference TRBV9 and TRBJ2-7, reads DSGVTQTPKHLITATGQRVTLRCSPRSGDLSVYWYQQSLDQGLQFLIQYYNGEERAKGNILERFSAQQFPDLHSELNLSSLELGDSALYFCASSVDPGAEGEQYFGPGTRLTVT.

V gene TRBV27 combines with J gene TRBJ2-5; D is perhaps TRBD1 (6 bases). Per germline, CDR1 MNHEY and CDR2 SMNVEV (reference sequence). Trimming stripped 6 bases from V and 1 base from J, with 15 bases between. The CDR3 sequence is 15 residues long. CDR3 in DNA: TGTGCCAGCAGCACCTCCGGACAGTCCCAAGAGACCCAGTACTTC. Translated, it gives CASSTSGQSQETQYF.

The chain couples TRBV2 to TRBJ2-2; D is possibly TRBD2 (6 bases). CDR3 length: 15 residues. The V end lost 4 bases, the J end lost 6 bases, and 15 bases lay between the germline ends. The germline V gene encodes CDR1 SNHLY and CDR2 FYNNEI. The CDR3 nucleotides are TGTGCCAGCAGTGGGAGGGTTAACCTCCCCGGGGAGCTGTTTTTT. It translates to CASSGRVNLPGELFF.

The V call is TRBV2, the J call TRBJ1-4; no clear D gene. Germline values: CDR1 SNHLY, CDR2 FYNNEI. CDR3 length equals 14 residues. V was trimmed by 7 bases and J by 1 base, leaving 10 bases between them. CDR3 residues: CASNLQITNEKLFF. The CDR3 DNA reads as TGTGCCAGCAATTTACAGATAACTAATGAAAAACTGTTTTTT.

The gene calls are TRBV5-8 and TRBJ1-5; D unresolved. The CDR3 runs 12 residues. The V gene lost 2 bases and the J gene lost 5 bases, with 5 bases spanning the gap. Germline CDR1 reads SGHTS; CDR2 reads YDEGEE. The CDR3: CASSFRDQPQHF. CDR3 bases: TGTGCCAGCAGCTTTCGCGATCAGCCCCAGCATTTT.